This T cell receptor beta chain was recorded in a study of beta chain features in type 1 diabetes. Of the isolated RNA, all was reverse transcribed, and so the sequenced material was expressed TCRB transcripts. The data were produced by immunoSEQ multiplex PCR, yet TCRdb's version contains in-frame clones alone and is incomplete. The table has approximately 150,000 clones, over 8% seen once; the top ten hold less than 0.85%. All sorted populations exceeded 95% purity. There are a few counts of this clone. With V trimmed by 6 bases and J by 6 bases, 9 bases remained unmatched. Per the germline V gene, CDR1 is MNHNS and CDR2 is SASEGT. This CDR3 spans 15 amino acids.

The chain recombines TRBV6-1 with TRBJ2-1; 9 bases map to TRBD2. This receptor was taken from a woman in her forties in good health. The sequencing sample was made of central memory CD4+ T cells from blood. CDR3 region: CASSPPIAGANEQFF. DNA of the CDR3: TGTGCCAGCAGCCCGCCTATAGCGGGGGCCAATGAGCAGTTCTTC.